Below are 20 T cell receptor beta chains sequenced from a single sample in a study of PD-1 blockade in mismatch repair-deficient tumors. The repertoire was sequenced with immunoSEQ multiplex PCR; TCRdb's copy has only in-frame clones and lacks some. The sample has around 48,000 clones; approximately 80% are singletons. The sample was peripheral blood, taken 4 weeks after starting pembrolizumab. These receptors originate from an adult with mismatch repair-deficient cancer.

CDR3 protein: CSAGQGRGGELFF. CDR3 in DNA: TGCAGCGCGGGACAGGGGAGGGGCGGGGAGCTGTTTTTT. The chain employs TRBV29-1 and TRBJ2-2, with 10 nucleotides matching TRBD1. The V segment lost 7 bases and the J segment 7 bases; nucleotides outside the gene matches: 6. Germline assignment: CDR1 SQVTM and CDR2 ANQGSEA. The CDR3 runs 13 residues.

The V gene is TRBV19, the J gene TRBJ2-1; 8 positions agree with TRBD2. The CDR3 totals 16 residues. Germline trimming cut 5 bases from V and 1 base from J; bases unmatched to any gene: 7. CDR1 LNHDA and CDR2 SQIVND come from the germline V gene (reference sequence). The CDR3 region has the DNA TGTGCCAGTAGTGGGGTAGCGGGAATATCCTACAATGAGCAGTTCTTC. Translating it yields CASSGVAGISYNEQFF.

The chain is built from TRBV7-9 and TRBJ2-7, with D perhaps assigned TRBD1 or TRBD2 (6 bases each). This CDR3 comprises 15 residues. Germline values: CDR1 SEHNR, CDR2 FQNEAQ (reference sequence). V gave up 6 bases and J gave up 4 bases, with 19 bases separating them. The CDR3 bases are TGTGCCAGCAGGGGATTCAACAGGGAGGAGTACGAGCAGTACTTC. This sequence encodes CASRGFNREEYEQYF.

The V call is TRBV5-4, the J call TRBJ2-1, with 10 nucleotides matching TRBD1. Germline V gene sequence: CDR1 SGHNT, CDR2 YYREEE (reference sequence). The length of the CDR3 is 15 residues. V dropped 2 bases and J dropped 9; count of bases not matched to a gene: 8. The CDR3 reads CASSFDRGPGSEQFF. CDR3 DNA: TGTGCCAGCAGCTTCGACAGGGGGCCGGGTAGTGAGCAGTTCTTC.

The chain has TRBV19 and TRBJ1-1; the D gene is possibly TRBD1 (6 bases). V lost 7 bases, J lost 7 bases, and 10 bases lay in between. This CDR3 is 11 amino acids long. Germline V gene lookup returns CDR1 LNHDA and CDR2 SQIVND (reference sequence). This CDR3 reads CASIQGFEAFF. The CDR3 DNA is TGTGCCAGTATCCAGGGGTTTGAAGCTTTCTTT.

The gene calls are TRBV6-5 and TRBJ2-7; D is undetermined. The germline V gene encodes CDR1 MNHEY and CDR2 SVGAGI. This CDR3 has 13 amino acids. Trimming pared 2 bases from V and 0 bases from J, leaving 5 bases between. DNA of the CDR3: TGTGCCAGCAGTTACCGCGCCTCCTACGAGCAGTACTTC. Its protein product is CASSYRASYEQYF.

V is TRBV19 and J is TRBJ1-3; D is ambiguous. The CDR3 length is 15 residues. V lost 3 bases, J lost 0 bases, and 9 bases lay in between. Germline V gene data show CDR1 as LNHDA and CDR2 as SQIVND (reference sequence). The CDR3 sequence: CASSIYTGSGNTIYF. CDR3 bases: TGTGCCAGTAGTATTTATACTGGCTCTGGAAACACCATATATTTT. Together with reference TRBV19 and TRBJ1-3, the CDR3 gives the full variable domain: DGGITQSPKYLFRKEGQNVTLSCEQNLNHDAMYWYRQDPGQGLRLIYYSQIVNDFQKGDIAEGYSVSREKKESFPLTVTSAQKNPTAFYLCASSIYTGSGNTIYFGEGSWLTVV.

The chain combines TRBV12-5 with TRBJ2-1; D remains ambiguous. Germline assignment: CDR1 LGHNT and CDR2 FRNRAP. The CDR3 extends over 15 amino acids. The V end was cut by 0 bases, the J end by 6 bases, with 12 bases between. The CDR3: CASGLVPPSVNEQFF. In DNA, the CDR3 is TGTGCTAGTGGTTTGGTACCCCCTAGTGTCAATGAGCAGTTCTTC. The full variable domain, in which reference TRBV12-5 and TRBJ2-1 provide the parts outside the CDR3, is DARVTQTPRHKVTEMGQEVTMRCQPILGHNTVFWYRQTMMQGLELLAYFRNRAPLDDSGMPKDRFSAEMPDATLATLKIQPSEPRDSAVYFCASGLVPPSVNEQFFGPGTRLTVL.

This sequence joins TRBV10-3 and TRBJ2-7; possibly TRBD2 for D (5 bases). Germline V gene data show CDR1 as ENHRY and CDR2 as SYGVKD. The CDR3 is 12 residues long. Trimming removed 7 bases from V and 5 bases from J, with 12 bases in between. The CDR3 spells CAITPNGNEQYF. The DNA for the CDR3 is TGTGCCATCACCCCCAACGGGAACGAGCAGTACTTC.

The chain couples TRBV7-9 to TRBJ2-2, with D hard to call. This CDR3 region has 17 residues. V lost 5 bases and J lost 0, with 16 bases in between. Per germline, CDR1 SEHNR and CDR2 FQNEAQ (reference sequence). The CDR3 coding sequence is TGTGCCAGCAGCGTACGTGGCGGCTACGCGAACACCGGGGAGCTGTTTTTT. Translating it yields CASSVRGGYANTGELFF.

V gene TRBV25-1 combines with J gene TRBJ1-2; D gene unclear. The germline V and J ends were trimmed by 3 bases and 0 bases, with 8 bases remaining between them. This CDR3 comprises 14 residues. Germline V lookup: CDR1 MGHDK, CDR2 SYGVNS. The chain's CDR3 is CASSEGSSNYGYTF. CDR3 coding DNA: TGTGCCAGCAGTGAGGGGAGTTCTAACTATGGCTACACCTTC.

V gene TRBV27 combines with J gene TRBJ2-3; D not resolved. Germline V gene lookup returns CDR1 MNHEY and CDR2 SMNVEV (reference sequence). This CDR3 contains 13 residues. V was shortened by 3 bases and J by 6 bases, with 10 bases between the two germline ends. The CDR3 is CASSFEFRDTQYF. The CDR3 nucleotides are TGTGCCAGCAGTTTTGAATTCAGGGATACGCAGTATTTT.

The rearrangement links TRBV7-9 to TRBJ2-7, with D unclear. Trimming took 4 bases from V and 0 from J, leaving 16 bases between them. Germline V gives CDR1 SEHNR, CDR2 FQNEAQ (reference sequence). The CDR3 loop spans 16 amino acids. Here the CDR3 reads CASSSTRGRFSYEQYF. For the CDR3, the DNA is TGTGCCAGCAGCTCGACCCGTGGGCGGTTCTCCTACGAGCAGTACTTC.

About this clone itself: The same CDR3 arises from other DNA sequences in this sample as well. J is TRBJ2-3 and V is TRBV5-1; no reliable D call. The CDR3 sequence is 11 residues long. V was trimmed by 0 bases and J by 5 bases, leaving 1 base between them. Germline V lookup: CDR1 SGHRS, CDR2 YFSETQ. The CDR3 loop reads CASSLGDTQYF. The CDR3 region has the DNA TGCGCCAGCAGCTTGGGAGATACGCAGTATTTT.

The chain has TRBV5-1 and TRBJ1-2, with a possible D match to TRBD1 (5 bases). The CDR3 consists of 14 residues. Trimming shortened V by 4 bases and J by 5 bases, and 15 bases separated the two germline ends. Germline CDR1 reads SGHRS; CDR2 reads YFSETQ. This CDR3 reads CASSPGGTLYGYTF. CDR3 DNA: TGCGCCAGCAGCCCGGGGGGGACGCTTTATGGCTACACCTTC.

The chain combines TRBV25-1 with TRBJ2-7; D not resolved. The CDR3 runs 12 residues. Germline-derived CDR1 and CDR2 are MGHDK and SYGVNS. The germline V and J ends were trimmed by 2 bases and 3 bases, with 5 bases remaining between them. CDR3 in amino acids: CASSEIGYEQYF. In DNA, the CDR3 is TGTGCCAGCAGTGAAATAGGCTACGAGCAGTACTTC.

The V and J genes are TRBV18 and TRBJ1-5; D remains unclear. Germline assignment: CDR1 KGHSH and CDR2 LQKENI. Trimming took 3 bases from V and 0 from J, leaving 9 bases between them. The CDR3 runs 15 residues. CDR3 coding DNA: TGTGCCAGCTCACCGGCAACAGATAGCAATCAGCCCCAGCATTTT. Protein: CASSPATDSNQPQHF.

This chain connects TRBV5-4 to TRBJ2-4; 12 nucleotides line up with TRBD2. This CDR3 is 16 amino acids long. V gave up 4 bases and J gave up 3 bases; unmatched junction bases: 5. Germline assignment: CDR1 SGHNT and CDR2 YYREEE (reference sequence). The CDR3 DNA reads as TGTGCCAGCAGCGGGACTAGCGGGTTTGACAAAAACATTCAGTACTTC. This encodes CASSGTSGFDKNIQYF.

This chain links TRBV7-9 with TRBJ2-4; 7 bases are shared with TRBD2. The ends lost 1 base at V and 8 bases at J; junction bases unmatched: 2. The CDR3 has 13 amino acids. The germline V gene has CDR1 SEHNR and CDR2 FQNEAQ (reference sequence). As DNA, the CDR3 is TGTGCCAGCAGCTTAGGCGGGAGTGACATTCAGTACTTC. This sequence encodes CASSLGGSDIQYF.

This chain links TRBV7-2 with TRBJ1-1; D is perhaps TRBD1 (5 bases). The V gene lost 6 bases and the J gene lost 3 bases, with 14 bases spanning the gap. This CDR3 has 14 amino acids. Per germline, CDR1 SGHTA and CDR2 FQGNSA. CDR3 residues: CASRSLGVDTEAFF. The CDR3 region has the DNA TGTGCCAGCAGGTCTTTGGGGGTTGACACTGAAGCTTTCTTT. Complete variable domain (other parts from reference TRBV7-2 and TRBJ1-1): GAGVSQSPSNKVTEKGKDVELRCDPISGHTALYWYRQSLGQGLEFLIYFQGNSAPDKSGLPSDRFSAERTGGSVSTLTIQRTQQEDSAVYLCASRSLGVDTEAFFGQGTRLTVV.